Listed here is a single T cell receptor (beta chain). This table comes from immunoSEQ multiplex PCR, and its TCRdb copy is limited to in-frame clones, with some not included. The sample contains about 68,000 clones, under 98% of which appear only once. The entry originates in a study of technical replicates of blood from a few donors. The CDR3 loop spans 13 amino acids. V was cut by 2 bases and J by 4 bases, with 8 bases left in between. The V gene's germline CDR1 is SGHAT and CDR2 FQNNGV. The chain joins TRBV11-2 to TRBJ1-1, with unresolved D. Sequenced input: T cells isolated from PBMCs. The clonotype originates from a human donor in good health. The CDR3 DNA follows: TGTGCCAGCAGCTTACACAAAAGCACTGAAGCTTTCTTT. This sequence encodes CASSLHKSTEAFF.